The clone carrying this T cell receptor beta chain counts as medium-sized (0.01 to 0.1%). The germline gives CDR1 MNHNS, CDR2 SASEGT. J gave up 8 bases and V 2 bases, and 14 bases lay outside the gene matches. This CDR3 contains 16 residues. This specimen belongs to a study of CD4 and CD8 cells across lung adenocarcinoma regions. The patients had localized lung adenocarcinoma, a non-small cell subtype. TCRdb processed the PCR reads anew with MiXCR; each CDR3 protein has one entry. Among some 16,000 distinct CDR3 sequences listed, 55% were seen once. The rearrangement uses TRBV6-1 and TRBJ1-2; TRBD1 aligns across 7 bases. Sequencing used CD8+ T cells from the center of a lung tumor. This TCR was sampled from a female donor with lung adenocarcinoma. The CD4 and CD8 labels of this study may be unreliable. The CDR3 here is CASSERTTGDGEGYTF. The CDR3 DNA reads as TGTGCCAGCAGTGAACGCACTACAGGGGACGGTGAGGGCTACACCTTC.